Sequencing of this TCR beta chain was carried out in a study of cytomegalovirus exposure and HLA in healthy donors. The study, taken as a whole, reports: Most TCR sequences were uncommon, yet certain public TCRs appeared in many donors. Later genetic work tied a missense DCLRE1C variant to beta-chain V and J trimming.

Notes on this clone: Its target is not known.

In germline, CDR1 is MNHEY, CDR2 SVGAGI. The CDR3 has 16 residues. V was pared by 3 bases and J by 2 bases, with 15 bases between. Despite likely unrecorded immune exposures, the donors were nominally healthy at the time of sampling. The PCR had 60 Vbeta and 13 Jbeta primers. Source study methods: Later analysis identified 80 million to 85 million unique TCR beta chains, some 10 million shared. Clones were sequenced by immunoSEQ multiplex PCR, and TCRdb holds only the in-frame ones, with some missing. The D gene and trimming were derived from the DNA, and the V and J assignments and clone size from that table. Of some 140,000 clones listed, around 75% are singletons.

The clonotype originates from a man aged 25-45 years in good health and CMV-seronegative. Sequenced material: PBMCs. V is TRBV6-5 and J is TRBJ2-3; no definite D call. The CDR3 DNA follows: TGTGCCAGCAGTTATGTGGCGGCAGCACCCACAGATACGCAGTATTTT. Its translation: CASSYVAAAPTDTQYF.